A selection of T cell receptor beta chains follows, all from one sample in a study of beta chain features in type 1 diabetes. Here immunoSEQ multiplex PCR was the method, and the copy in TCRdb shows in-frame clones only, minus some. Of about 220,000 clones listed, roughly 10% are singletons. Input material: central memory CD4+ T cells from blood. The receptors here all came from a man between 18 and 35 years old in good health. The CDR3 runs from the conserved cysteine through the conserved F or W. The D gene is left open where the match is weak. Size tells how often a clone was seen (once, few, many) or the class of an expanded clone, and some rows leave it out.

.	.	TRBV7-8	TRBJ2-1	TGTGCCAGCAGCTTAGACTACTATGAGCAGTTCTTC	CASSLDYYEQFF
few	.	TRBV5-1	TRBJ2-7	TGCGCCAGCAGCTTAAACCCTGGAGGGAGCTCCTACGAGCAGTACTTC	CASSLNPGGSSYEQYF
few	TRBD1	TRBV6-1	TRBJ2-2	TGTGCCAGCAGGGGACAGGCTACCGGGGAGCTGTTTTTT	CASRGQATGELFF
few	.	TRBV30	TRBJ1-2	TGTGCCTGGAGTTTACGAACTAACTATGGCTACACCTTC	CAWSLRTNYGYTF
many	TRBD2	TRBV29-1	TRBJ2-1	TGCAGCACGTCAGGGGAACGCATGGGACTAGCGTCGAACAATGAGCAGTTCTTC	CSTSGERMGLASNNEQFF
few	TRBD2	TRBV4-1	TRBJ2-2	TGCGCCAGCAGCCAAGAATCCCCGACTAGCGGGAGGGTCTACACCGGGGAGCTGTTTTTT	CASSQESPTSGRVYTGELFF
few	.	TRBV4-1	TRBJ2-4	TGCGCCAGCAGCCAAGGTGGCAGAAACATTCAGTACTTC	CASSQGGRNIQYF
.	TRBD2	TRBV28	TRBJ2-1	TGTGCCAGCAGTAAACTAGCGGGAGTAGACAATGAGCAGTTCTTC	CASSKLAGVDNEQFF
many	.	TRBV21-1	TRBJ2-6	TGTGCCAGCAGCAAGTCGGACAGGGTTCCCCTTGGGGCCAACGTCCTGACTTTC	CASSKSDRVPLGANVLTF
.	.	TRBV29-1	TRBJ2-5	TGCAGCACCCCCGGATTGCGTCAAGAGACCCAGTACTTC	CSTPGLRQETQYF
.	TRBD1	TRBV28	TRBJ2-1	TGTGCCAGCAGTTTCATATGGCAGGGGGATGGTGAGCAGTTCTTC	CASSFIWQGDGEQFF
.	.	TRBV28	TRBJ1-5	TGTGCCAGCAGTTTAACGCACCAGCCCCAGCATTTT	CASSLTHQPQHF
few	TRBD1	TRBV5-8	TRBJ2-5	TGTGCCAGCAGCCTAGTACCGGGACAGGGTGCGACCCAGTACTTC	CASSLVPGQGATQYF
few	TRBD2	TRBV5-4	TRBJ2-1	TGTGCCAGCAGCCTCTACGGGAGGGCCATCGGAAATGAGCAGTTCTTC	CASSLYGRAIGNEQFF
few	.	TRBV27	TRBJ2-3	TGTGCCAGCAGTCCCCTCGGCGCAGATACGCAGTATTTT	CASSPLGADTQYF
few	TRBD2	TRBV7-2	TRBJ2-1	TGTGCCAGCAGCCTAGGACTAGCGGGAGATGAGCAGTTCTTC	CASSLGLAGDEQFF
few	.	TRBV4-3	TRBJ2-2	TGCGCCAGCAGCCAGGGGAGGAACACCGGGGAGCTGTTTTTT	CASSQGRNTGELFF
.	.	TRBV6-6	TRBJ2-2	TGTGCCAGCAGCACAGGGCTGGACACCGGGGAGCTGTTTTTT	CASSTGLDTGELFF
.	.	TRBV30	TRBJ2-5	TGTGCCTGGAAGGACTTCCAAGAGACCCAGTACTTC	CAWKDFQETQYF
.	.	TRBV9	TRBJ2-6	TGTGCCAGCAGCGTATTGGGTCCTGGGGCCAACGTCCTGACTTTC	CASSVLGPGANVLTF
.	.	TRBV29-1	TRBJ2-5	TGCAGCGGTAGGGGCGCTGCAGAGACCCAGTACTTC	CSGRGAAETQYF
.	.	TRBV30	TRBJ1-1	TGTGCCTGGAGACACCGTGGACTTGTGGCTTTCTTT	CAWRHRGLVAFF
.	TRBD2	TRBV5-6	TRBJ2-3	TGTGCCAGCAGCATAGCGGGCCGCACAGATACGCAGTATTTT	CASSIAGRTDTQYF
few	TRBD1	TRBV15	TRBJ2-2	TGTGCCACCAGCAGGGAAAACAGGGGAACCGGGGAGCTGTTTTTT	CATSRENRGTGELFF
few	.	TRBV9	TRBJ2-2	TGTGCCAGCAGCGTATTTAATCGGCCCGGGGAGCTGTTTTTT	CASSVFNRPGELFF
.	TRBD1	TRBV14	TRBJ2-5	TGTGCCAGCAGCCGCGGACAGGGACGGACGGCAGTTGGGGAGACCCAGTACTTC	CASSRGQGRTAVGETQYF
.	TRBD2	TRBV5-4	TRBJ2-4	TGCGCCAGCAGCCCGGAGCGGGAGAAGCACATTCAGTACTTC	CASSPEREKHIQYF
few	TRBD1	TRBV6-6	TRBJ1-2	TGTGCCAGCAGTTACTCGAAGACAGGGAGCGGCTACACCTTC	CASSYSKTGSGYTF
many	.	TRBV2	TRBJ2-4	TGTGCCAGCAGTGTTTTAGACCGTCAGTACTTC	CASSVLDRQYF
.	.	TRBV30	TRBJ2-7	TGTGCCTGGGACAAGGGAGGTGCCTACGAGCAGTACTTC	CAWDKGGAYEQYF
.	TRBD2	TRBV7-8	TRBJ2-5	TGTGCCAGCAGCCTAGCGGCGAGGTACCAAGAGACCCAGTACTTC	CASSLAARYQETQYF
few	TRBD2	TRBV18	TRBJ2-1	TGTGCCAGCTCACCCCCTAGCGGGAGCTACAATGAGCAGTTCTTC	CASSPPSGSYNEQFF
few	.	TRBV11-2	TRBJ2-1	TGTGCCAGCAGCCTTTACAGTGAGCAGTTCTTC	CASSLYSEQFF
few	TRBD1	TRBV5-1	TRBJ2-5	TGCGCCAGCAGCTTGGGCGGGACAGGACGACAAGAGACCCAGTACTTC	CASSLGGTGRQETQYF
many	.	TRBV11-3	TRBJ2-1	TGTGCCAGCAGTCCTGGGAGTATGGGACGGAATGAGCAGTTCTTC	CASSPGSMGRNEQFF
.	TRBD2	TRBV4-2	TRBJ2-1	TGTGCCAGCAGCCACGCGGGAGTAGGATTCAATGAGCAGTTCTTC	CASSHAGVGFNEQFF
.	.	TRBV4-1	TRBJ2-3	TGCGCCAGTCGACTAGACAGCACAGATACGCAGTATTTT	CASRLDSTDTQYF
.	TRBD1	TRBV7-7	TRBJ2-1	TGTGCTAGCAGCCCTAAACAGGGGGACAATGAGCAGTTCTTC	CASSPKQGDNEQFF
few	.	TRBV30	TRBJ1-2	TGTGCCTGGAGTGTAGGGCAGGCGTATGGCTACACCTTC	CAWSVGQAYGYTF
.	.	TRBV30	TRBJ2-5	TGTGCCTGGAGTTCACAAGAGACCCAGTACTTC	CAWSSQETQYF
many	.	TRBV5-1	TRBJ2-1	TGCGCCAGCGCTAAGGACCCCTACAATGAGCAGTTCTTC	CASAKDPYNEQFF
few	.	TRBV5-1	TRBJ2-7	TGCGCCAGCAGCTTAAGTAACACAGCTAGCTCCTACGAGCAGTACTTC	CASSLSNTASSYEQYF
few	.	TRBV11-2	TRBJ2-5	TGTGCCAGCAGCTTAGGGGGACGCAGGGCTGAGACCCAGTACTTC	CASSLGGRRAETQYF
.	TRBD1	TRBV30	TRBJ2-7	TGTGCCTGGAGTTTGGTTGGGACAGGGCCTAAGCAGTACTTC	CAWSLVGTGPKQYF
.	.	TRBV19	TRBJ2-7	TGTGCCAGTAGTACCCCAAATAGGGGATCCTCCTACGAGCAGTACTTC	CASSTPNRGSSYEQYF
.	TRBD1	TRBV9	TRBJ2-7	TGTGCCAGCAGCGTAGTAGGGGGCCCCTCCTACGAGCAGTACTTC	CASSVVGGPSYEQYF
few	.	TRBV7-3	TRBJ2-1	TGTGCCAGCAGCTTAAATGACTACGGCAATGAGCAGTTCTTC	CASSLNDYGNEQFF
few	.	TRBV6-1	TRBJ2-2	TGTGCCAGCAGTGAAGGTATAACCACCGGGGAGCTGTTTTTT	CASSEGITTGELFF
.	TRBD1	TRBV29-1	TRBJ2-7	TGCAGCGTTGGGACAGGGGGCATTGGGTACGAGCAGTACTTC	CSVGTGGIGYEQYF
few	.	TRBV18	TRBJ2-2	TGTGCCAGCTCACCAGGGATCAACACCGGGGAGCTGTTTTTT	CASSPGINTGELFF
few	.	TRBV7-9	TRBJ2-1	TGTGCCAGCAGCTCCCTTGGGAGGAGCTCCTACAATGAGCAGTTCTTC	CASSSLGRSSYNEQFF
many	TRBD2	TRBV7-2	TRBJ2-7	TGTGCCAGCAGCCCACTAGCGGGTCAGCAGCAGTACTTC	CASSPLAGQQQYF
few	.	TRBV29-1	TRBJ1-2	TGCAGCGTACTGACAGACCCTTATGGCTACACCTTC	CSVLTDPYGYTF
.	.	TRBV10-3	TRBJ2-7	TGTGCCATCAGTGAGTCCGGCAGGGTGAGCTCCTACGAGCAGTACTTC	CAISESGRVSSYEQYF
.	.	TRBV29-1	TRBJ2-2	TGCAGCGTTGAAGATGTGGGCGGGGAGCTGTTTTTT	CSVEDVGGELFF
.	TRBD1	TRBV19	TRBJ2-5	TGTGCCAGTAGATTGGACAGGGGTGAGACCCAGTACTTC	CASRLDRGETQYF
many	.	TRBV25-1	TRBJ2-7	TGTGCCAGCAGTGGCCCTACGTACTCCTACGAGCAGTACTTC	CASSGPTYSYEQYF